The 18 T cell receptor beta chains below were found in one sample sequenced in a study of blood T cell repertoires in COVID-19. Libraries were prepared by immunoSEQ multiplex PCR; TCRdb keeps only in-frame clonotypes and omits some of them. The sample comprises about 130,000 clones, 85% of which are singletons, and roughly 6.7% rests with the top ten. The sequenced sample was peripheral blood. Every receptor here comes from a man aged 80 or over with active or convalescent COVID-19.

The rearrangement joins TRBV27 to TRBJ2-3; 16 positions match TRBD2. Trimming cost V 5 bases and J 0 bases; bases outside gene matches: 8. CDR1 and CDR2 from the germline V gene are MNHEY and SMNVEV (reference sequence). The length of the CDR3 is 19 residues. CDR3 DNA sequence: TGTGCCAGCAGTCGCCCGGGACTAGCGGGAGGGTTTAGCACAGATACGCAGTATTTT. This gives the protein CASSRPGLAGGFSTDTQYF.

This clone is labeled medium-sized. V usage is TRBV7-7 and J usage is TRBJ2-5; D perhaps matches TRBD1 (5 bases). The CDR3 contains 15 residues. The germline CDR1 and CDR2 sequences are SSHAT and FNYEAQ (reference sequence). Between the trimmed V and J ends, which lost 2 bases and 3 bases, there was a span of 13 bases. CDR3 sequence: CASSLRSWGEETQYF. In nucleotides, the CDR3 is TGTGCCAGCAGCTTAAGGTCTTGGGGCGAAGAGACCCAGTACTTC.

The V gene is TRBV7-2, the J gene TRBJ1-6, with 7 bases matching TRBD1. The V and J ends lost 1 base and 7 bases, in that order; junction bases with no gene match: 7. This CDR3 is 16 amino acids long. The germline V gene encodes CDR1 SGHTA and CDR2 FQGNSA. CDR3 in amino acids: CASSLEAMTGNSPLHF. CDR3 sequence (DNA): TGTGCCAGCAGCTTAGAGGCCATGACAGGGAATTCACCCCTCCACTTT. Supplemented by reference TRBV7-2 and TRBJ1-6, the full variable domain reads GAGVSQSPSNKVTEKGKDVELRCDPISGHTALYWYRQSLGQGLEFLIYFQGNSAPDKSGLPSDRFSAERTGGSVSTLTIQRTQQEDSAVYLCASSLEAMTGNSPLHFGNGTRLTVT.

This clone appeared a few times. The chain couples TRBV19 to TRBJ1-5; D might be TRBD1 (5 bases). Germline CDR1 reads LNHDA; CDR2 reads SQIVND (reference sequence). The CDR3 length is 15 residues. V was pared by 5 bases and J by 0 bases, with 11 bases between. The CDR3 DNA reads as TGTGCCAGTAGTTGGGGCTTCTATAGCAATCAGCCCCAGCATTTT. Translating it yields CASSWGFYSNQPQHF.

This clone has only a few counts. The V and J genes are TRBV6-2 or TRBV6-3 and TRBJ1-2, with D possibly matching TRBD1 (6 bases). The CDR3 extends over 14 amino acids. The germline gives CDR1 MNHEY, CDR2 SVGEGT. V was trimmed by 6 bases and J by 6 bases, leaving 17 bases between them. The CDR3: CASSAREGGHGYTF. CDR3 sequence (DNA): TGTGCCAGCAGCGCCCGGGAGGGGGGCCATGGCTACACCTTC.

V and J are TRBV12-5 and TRBJ2-7; the D gene is possibly TRBD1 (9 bases). Germline loops: CDR1 LGHNT, CDR2 FRNRAP. This CDR3 has 15 amino acids. V was cut by 8 bases and J by 6 bases, with 23 bases left in between. CDR3 amino acids: CASCRGGTGRREQYF. The DNA for the CDR3 is TGTGCTAGTTGCCGGGGGGGGACAGGGAGGCGCGAGCAGTACTTC.

The chain has TRBV5-4 and TRBJ2-7, with D possibly being TRBD2 (6 bases). The CDR3 loop spans 17 amino acids. The ends were cut back, 5 bases at V and 2 bases at J, with 23 bases in the middle. In germline, CDR1 is SGHNT, CDR2 YYREEE (reference sequence). The DNA of the CDR3 is TGTGCCAGCAGAAGCCGTGAGGAGGGCCCCAAGGCCTACGAGCAGTACTTC. Its protein product is CASRSREEGPKAYEQYF.

The chain links TRBV7-2 to TRBJ2-7, with D possibly being TRBD1 (6 bases). V gave up 4 bases and J gave up 8 bases, with 15 bases separating them. The CDR3 is 13 residues long. Germline loops: CDR1 SGHTA, CDR2 FQGNSA. In DNA, the CDR3 is TGTGCCAGCAGCTCCCGACAGGATGGCAAGCAGTACTTC. This codes for CASSSRQDGKQYF.

In nucleotides, the CDR3 is TGTGCCAGTACCGCCGGACTAGTTGGTGAGCAGTTCTTC. Encoded protein: CASTAGLVGEQFF. The V and J genes are TRBV7-9 and TRBJ2-1; 7 bases are a match to TRBD2. With V trimmed by 9 bases and J by 9 bases, 11 bases remained unmatched. The germline gives CDR1 SEHNR, CDR2 FQNEAQ (reference sequence). The CDR3 spans 13 residues.

The chain recombines TRBV15 with TRBJ1-1, with a tentative D call TRBD1 (5 bases). With 0 bases removed from V and 5 bases from J, the gap between germline ends came to 13 bases. CDR3 length: 15 residues. Germline values: CDR1 LNHNV, CDR2 YYDKDF (reference sequence). The CDR3 here is CATSRESQGGTEAFF. The CDR3 DNA reads TGTGCCACCAGCAGAGAGTCCCAGGGAGGGACTGAAGCTTTCTTT.

V gene TRBV4-3 combines with J gene TRBJ2-6; no clear D gene. The germline gives CDR1 LGHNA, CDR2 YSLEER. The CDR3 loop spans 15 amino acids. V was shortened by 0 bases and J by 5 bases, with 8 bases between the two germline ends. The CDR3 reads CASSQELSRANVLTF. CDR3 coding DNA: TGCGCCAGCAGCCAAGAACTTTCTAGGGCCAACGTCCTGACTTTC.

In this sample, this clone turned up a few times. The chain joins TRBV19 to TRBJ1-1; D unresolved. This CDR3 comprises 15 residues. Per germline, CDR1 LNHDA and CDR2 SQIVND (reference sequence). Between the trimmed V and J ends, which lost 3 bases and 0 bases, there was a span of 11 bases. CDR3 DNA sequence: TGTGCCAGTAGTATTAACCGGGTGCTGAACACTGAAGCTTTCTTT. It codes for CASSINRVLNTEAFF.

The CDR3 sequence is CASSHTFRGARRGANVLTF. The DNA for the CDR3 is TGTGCCAGCAGCCATACATTTCGCGGGGCTAGGAGGGGGGCCAACGTCCTGACTTTC. The V call is TRBV3-1 (or the pseudogene TRBV3-2), the J call TRBJ2-6, with D possibly TRBD2 on 6 matching bases. This CDR3 spans 19 amino acids. The germline CDR1 and CDR2 sequences are LGHDT and YNNKEL (reference sequence). Trimming pared 3 bases from V and 4 bases from J, leaving 22 bases between.

The chain links TRBV30 to TRBJ1-1, with 7 nucleotides matching TRBD1. V lost 0 bases and J lost 1; bases outside the gene matches: 11. This CDR3 has 17 amino acids. CDR1 GTSNPN and CDR2 SVGIG come from the germline V gene (reference sequence). The DNA of the CDR3 is TGTGCCTGGAGTGTAGGCCAGGGGGGACTTGGGAACACTGAAGCTTTCTTT. The encoded protein is CAWSVGQGGLGNTEAFF.

J is TRBJ2-7 and V is TRBV11-2; D may be TRBD1 (6 bases). Germline V lookup: CDR1 SGHAT, CDR2 FQNNGV. Deletions cut 4 bases from V and 2 bases from J, with 15 bases between. This CDR3 has 15 amino acids. CDR3: CASSSKIQGPYEQYF. The CDR3 DNA reads TGTGCCAGCAGCTCCAAAATACAGGGTCCCTACGAGCAGTACTTC.

The chain has TRBV30 and TRBJ1-6; TRBD1 agrees at 8 bases. This CDR3 contains 13 residues. Germline assignment: CDR1 GTSNPN and CDR2 SVGIG (reference sequence). J was trimmed by 7 bases and V by 7 bases; bases with no gene match: 6. The CDR3 protein is CAFTDRANSPLHF. The CDR3 nucleotides are TGTGCCTTCACGGACAGGGCAAATTCACCCCTCCACTTT.

The chain is built from TRBV5-6 and TRBJ1-2; possibly TRBD1 for D (6 bases). This CDR3 region has 14 residues. Trimming removed 0 bases at V and 3 bases at J, with 9 bases between. The germline CDR1 and CDR2 sequences are SGHDT and YYEEEE. The CDR3 DNA is TGTGCCAGCAGCTTGGGGACAGCATACTATGGCTACACCTTC. Translated: CASSLGTAYYGYTF. Complete variable domain (other parts from reference TRBV5-6 and TRBJ1-2): DAGVTQSPTHLIKTRGQQVTLRCSPKSGHDTVSWYQQALGQGPQFIFQYYEEEERQRGNFPDRFSGHQFPNYSSELNVNALLLGDSALYLCASSLGTAYYGYTFGSGTRLTVV.

J is TRBJ2-1 and V is TRBV4-1; 9 bases fit TRBD2. This CDR3 region has 18 residues. The V and J ends lost 1 base and 4 bases, in that order; junction bases with no gene match: 11. From germline, CDR1 is MGHRA and CDR2 YSYEKL. In nucleotides, the CDR3 is TGCGCCAGCAGCCAAGGACAAGTAGCGGGAGTATCTTACAATGAGCAGTTCTTC. The encoded protein is CASSQGQVAGVSYNEQFF.